This TCR beta chain is drawn from a study of early T cells in non-severe SARS-CoV-2 infection. Turning to the study itself: Unpaired chains resulted from sequencing bulk RNA of unsorted whole blood.

The CDR3 contains 16 residues. V was clipped by 5 bases and J by 6 bases; unmatched bases: 9. Germline V gives CDR1 MDHEN, CDR2 SYDVKM. This clonotype was found a few times. Individual cDNA molecules received unique molecular identifiers during library preparation. From the 5' RACE reads, TCRdb called clonotypes with MiXCR, one entry per CDR3 protein. The sample yields more than 85,000 distinct CDR3 sequences, 16% seen once. The input for sequencing was whole blood, taken at baseline. The source of this sequence is an adult who was a healthcare worker with PCR-confirmed SARS-CoV-2 infection or an uninfected control (not recorded which). This chain connects TRBV28 to TRBJ1-5; TRBD1 matches 11 bases. For the CDR3, the DNA is TGTGCCAGCAGTCCCCGGACAGGGGGCTTTGGTCAGCCCCAGCATTTT. As protein: CASSPRTGGFGQPQHF.